Listed below are T cell receptor beta chains from one sample, sequenced in a study of Tregs in tolerant kidney transplant recipients. Data came from immunoSEQ multiplex PCR; TCRdb stores just in-frame clones and leaves some out. This table has under 45,000 clones, 95% to 96% appearing once. For these TCRs, the target antigens are not known. The sequencing sample was made of Tregs from blood cultured with allogeneic cells. These TCRs come from a human donor in good health. CDR3s include the opening cysteine and the closing phenylalanine or tryptophan. The D gene is left open where the match is weak. The size of a clone is reported for some rows only, either as once, few or many, or as a class for expanded clones.

d_gene: -; v_gene: TRBV6-1; abundance: -; j_gene: TRBJ2-5; CDR3nt: TGTGCCAGCAGGAGGGAGTTCCAAGAGACCCAGTACTTC; CDR3aa: CASRREFQETQYF
d_gene: -; v_gene: TRBV5-1; abundance: -; j_gene: TRBJ2-5; CDR3nt: TGCGCCAGCAACTTGTTCGGGTTGTACCAAGAGACCCAGTACTTC; CDR3aa: CASNLFGLYQETQYF
d_gene: TRBD2; v_gene: TRBV5-4; abundance: -; j_gene: TRBJ2-7; CDR3nt: TGTGCCAGCAGCTTGGCGGGAGGGCCGTCCTACGAGCAGTACTTC; CDR3aa: CASSLAGGPSYEQYF
d_gene: TRBD1; v_gene: TRBV7-9; abundance: -; j_gene: TRBJ1-2; CDR3nt: TGTGCCAGCAGCCGGACAGGGGGCTATGGCTACACCTTC; CDR3aa: CASSRTGGYGYTF
d_gene: -; v_gene: TRBV11-2; abundance: -; j_gene: TRBJ2-7; CDR3nt: TGTGCCAGCAGCTTTACTAGGGGTTACGAGCAGTACTTC; CDR3aa: CASSFTRGYEQYF
d_gene: -; v_gene: TRBV5-5; abundance: -; j_gene: TRBJ1-1; CDR3nt: TGTGCCAGCAGCTTCAACACTGAAGCTTTCTTT; CDR3aa: CASSFNTEAFF
d_gene: -; v_gene: TRBV9; abundance: -; j_gene: TRBJ2-1; CDR3nt: TGTGCCAGCAGCGCTCGAGGGGACTCCCTTTGGGAGCAGTTCTTC; CDR3aa: CASSARGDSLWEQFF
d_gene: TRBD1; v_gene: TRBV5-6; abundance: -; j_gene: TRBJ1-2; CDR3nt: TGTGCCAGCAGCTTGGGACGATACTCCGGGACAGGGGGAGGCTACACCTTC; CDR3aa: CASSLGRYSGTGGGYTF
d_gene: -; v_gene: TRBV19; abundance: -; j_gene: TRBJ1-5; CDR3nt: TGTGCCAGTAGTATGTACAGTTGGGTGGGCAATCAGCCCCAGCATTTT; CDR3aa: CASSMYSWVGNQPQHF
d_gene: TRBD2; v_gene: TRBV7-3; abundance: -; j_gene: TRBJ2-3; CDR3nt: TGTGCCAGCAGCCTAGAACGACTAGCGGGGGTCAGCACAGATACGCAGTATTTT; CDR3aa: CASSLERLAGVSTDTQYF
d_gene: TRBD1; v_gene: TRBV27; abundance: few; j_gene: TRBJ1-2; CDR3nt: TGTGCCAGCAGTTTAAACCGGGACAGGGAACGTGGCTACACCTTC; CDR3aa: CASSLNRDRERGYTF
d_gene: -; v_gene: TRBV2; abundance: -; j_gene: TRBJ1-2; CDR3nt: TGTGCCAGCAGTGTATCCGGGGTTGGCTACACCTTC; CDR3aa: CASSVSGVGYTF
d_gene: -; v_gene: TRBV18; abundance: -; j_gene: TRBJ1-1; CDR3nt: TGTGCCAGCTCATCCTTCGGGAGGGCGGGGGAAGCTTTCTTT; CDR3aa: CASSSFGRAGEAFF
d_gene: TRBD2; v_gene: TRBV5-4; abundance: once; j_gene: TRBJ2-1; CDR3nt: TGTGCCAGCAGTCGGGGGACTAGCGGGAGGAATGAGCAGTTCTTC; CDR3aa: CASSRGTSGRNEQFF
d_gene: TRBD1; v_gene: TRBV2; abundance: -; j_gene: TRBJ1-2; CDR3nt: TGTGCCAGCAGTGAGGAGACAGGGGGCTATGGCTACACCTTC; CDR3aa: CASSEETGGYGYTF
d_gene: -; v_gene: TRBV5-1; abundance: -; j_gene: TRBJ1-1; CDR3nt: TGCGCCAGCAGTTTACAGGATAACACTGAAGCTTTCTTT; CDR3aa: CASSLQDNTEAFF
d_gene: -; v_gene: TRBV5-4; abundance: -; j_gene: TRBJ1-1; CDR3nt: TGTGCCAGCAGCTTGGAGCGGGGAGGGAACACTGAAGCTTTCTTT; CDR3aa: CASSLERGGNTEAFF
d_gene: -; v_gene: TRBV18; abundance: -; j_gene: TRBJ1-3; CDR3nt: TGTGCCAGCTCCTCGCGGGCAGGCCGAAACACCATATATTTT; CDR3aa: CASSSRAGRNTIYF
d_gene: -; v_gene: TRBV2; abundance: -; j_gene: TRBJ2-3; CDR3nt: TGTGCCAGCTCCTTAGGGGGGCTCACAGATACGCAGTATTTT; CDR3aa: CASSLGGLTDTQYF
d_gene: TRBD2; v_gene: TRBV14; abundance: -; j_gene: TRBJ2-3; CDR3nt: TGTGCCAGCAGCACCCTATTCGGGAGGGCGTCGACAGATACGCAGTATTTT; CDR3aa: CASSTLFGRASTDTQYF
d_gene: -; v_gene: TRBV11-2; abundance: -; j_gene: TRBJ2-3; CDR3nt: TGTGCCAGCAGCTTCTTAGCGCCTTCCACAGATACGCAGTATTTT; CDR3aa: CASSFLAPSTDTQYF
d_gene: TRBD2; v_gene: TRBV7-9; abundance: -; j_gene: TRBJ2-5; CDR3nt: TGTGCCAGCAGTCCCGACGGGGGGAAGAGGGAGACCCAGTACTTC; CDR3aa: CASSPDGGKRETQYF
d_gene: -; v_gene: TRBV9; abundance: -; j_gene: TRBJ1-6; CDR3nt: TGTGCCAGCAGCACCGGGACCTTGAATTCACCCCTCCACTTT; CDR3aa: CASSTGTLNSPLHF
d_gene: TRBD2; v_gene: TRBV6-5; abundance: -; j_gene: TRBJ2-1; CDR3nt: TGTGCCAGCACCTCGCTGAGACTAGCGGGGGCTGAGCAGTTCTTC; CDR3aa: CASTSLRLAGAEQFF
d_gene: -; v_gene: TRBV2; abundance: -; j_gene: TRBJ2-7; CDR3nt: TGTGCCAGCAGTGGAGGGAGAGTCTACGAGCAGTACTTC; CDR3aa: CASSGGRVYEQYF
d_gene: -; v_gene: TRBV18; abundance: -; j_gene: TRBJ1-5; CDR3nt: TGTGCCAGCTCACCAGGGGTAAATCAGCCCCAGCATTTT; CDR3aa: CASSPGVNQPQHF
d_gene: -; v_gene: TRBV6-1; abundance: -; j_gene: TRBJ2-7; CDR3nt: TGTGCCAGCATGGCGGGCTACGAGCAGTACTTC; CDR3aa: CASMAGYEQYF
d_gene: -; v_gene: TRBV11-1; abundance: -; j_gene: TRBJ1-1; CDR3nt: TGTGCCAGCAGCTTAAGAGGGACTGAAGCTTTCTTT; CDR3aa: CASSLRGTEAFF
d_gene: TRBD1; v_gene: TRBV4-1; abundance: -; j_gene: TRBJ1-4; CDR3nt: TGCGCCAGCAGCCAAGAGTGGACAGGGAAGGTTTATGAAAAACTGTTTTTT; CDR3aa: CASSQEWTGKVYEKLFF
d_gene: -; v_gene: TRBV2; abundance: once; j_gene: TRBJ2-5; CDR3nt: TGTGCCAGCAGTTCGAACCTTCAAGAGACCCAGTACTTC; CDR3aa: CASSSNLQETQYF
d_gene: TRBD1; v_gene: TRBV19; abundance: once; j_gene: TRBJ2-2; CDR3nt: TGTGCCAGTAGTCCATGGACAGGATACACCGGGGAGCTGTTTTTT; CDR3aa: CASSPWTGYTGELFF
d_gene: TRBD1; v_gene: TRBV7-2; abundance: -; j_gene: TRBJ1-3; CDR3nt: TGTGCCAGCAGCTCGAATCTGTACAGGGGGCTGGGAACTGGAAACACCATATATTTT; CDR3aa: CASSSNLYRGLGTGNTIYF
d_gene: -; v_gene: TRBV29-1; abundance: -; j_gene: TRBJ1-1; CDR3nt: TGCAGCGTTCAAGGGGGGTCCACTGAAGCTTTCTTT; CDR3aa: CSVQGGSTEAFF
d_gene: TRBD2; v_gene: TRBV5-4; abundance: -; j_gene: TRBJ2-5; CDR3nt: TGTGCCAGCAGCTCTCGCGTCATAGCGGGAGGGCCGAGGGAGACCCAGTACTTC; CDR3aa: CASSSRVIAGGPRETQYF
d_gene: -; v_gene: TRBV2; abundance: -; j_gene: TRBJ1-5; CDR3nt: TGTGCCAGCAGGCCCCTGGAGACATATAGCAATCAGCCCCAGCATTTT; CDR3aa: CASRPLETYSNQPQHF
d_gene: TRBD1; v_gene: TRBV5-1; abundance: -; j_gene: TRBJ1-2; CDR3nt: TGCGCCAGCAGCTTTAGTTGGGCAGGGGGCGCGTATGGCTACACCTTC; CDR3aa: CASSFSWAGGAYGYTF
d_gene: -; v_gene: TRBV20-1; abundance: few; j_gene: TRBJ1-1; CDR3nt: TGCAGTGCGTCTGACACTGAAGCTTTCTTT; CDR3aa: CSASDTEAFF
d_gene: -; v_gene: TRBV2; abundance: -; j_gene: TRBJ1-2; CDR3nt: TGTGCCAGCAGGAGAGATGGACGGACCCGGGCTGGCTACACCTTC; CDR3aa: CASRRDGRTRAGYTF
d_gene: -; v_gene: TRBV19; abundance: -; j_gene: TRBJ1-5; CDR3nt: TGTGCCAGTAAAAATGGGAGGAAGGGTGCCAATCAGCCCCAGCATTTT; CDR3aa: CASKNGRKGANQPQHF
d_gene: TRBD2; v_gene: TRBV19; abundance: -; j_gene: TRBJ2-1; CDR3nt: TGTGCCAGTAGCGAAATAGCGGGGGGCCTATACAATGAGCAGTTCTTC; CDR3aa: CASSEIAGGLYNEQFF
d_gene: -; v_gene: TRBV2; abundance: -; j_gene: TRBJ1-5; CDR3nt: TGTGCCAGCAGGCGGGATAGCAATCAGCCCCAGCATTTT; CDR3aa: CASRRDSNQPQHF
d_gene: -; v_gene: TRBV5-1; abundance: -; j_gene: TRBJ2-6; CDR3nt: TGCGCCAGCACCCAGAAAGCGGGCTCTGGGGCCAACGTCCTGACTTTC; CDR3aa: CASTQKAGSGANVLTF
d_gene: TRBD1; v_gene: TRBV6-6; abundance: -; j_gene: TRBJ1-5; CDR3nt: TGTGCCAGCAGTTACGAAGGGACAGGAGACCAGCCCCAGCATTTT; CDR3aa: CASSYEGTGDQPQHF
d_gene: TRBD2; v_gene: TRBV4-1; abundance: -; j_gene: TRBJ2-3; CDR3nt: TGCGCCAGCAGCCAAGGAGGGGCGGGAGCGACAGATACGCAGTATTTT; CDR3aa: CASSQGGAGATDTQYF
d_gene: -; v_gene: TRBV25-1; abundance: -; j_gene: TRBJ1-5; CDR3nt: TGTGCCAGCAGTAACCAGGTAAATCAGCCCCAGCATTTT; CDR3aa: CASSNQVNQPQHF
d_gene: TRBD1; v_gene: TRBV29-1; abundance: -; j_gene: TRBJ2-5; CDR3nt: TGCAGCGTTGACCGGGGACAGCAAGAGACCCAGTACTTC; CDR3aa: CSVDRGQQETQYF
d_gene: -; v_gene: TRBV5-1; abundance: -; j_gene: TRBJ2-5; CDR3nt: TGCGCCAGCAGGTCACAGGGTACAGAGACCCAGTACTTC; CDR3aa: CASRSQGTETQYF
d_gene: TRBD1; v_gene: TRBV5-1; abundance: -; j_gene: TRBJ1-2; CDR3nt: TGCGCCAGCAGCTCAACAGGGGCGGGATATGGCTACACCTTC; CDR3aa: CASSSTGAGYGYTF
d_gene: TRBD1; v_gene: TRBV4-1; abundance: -; j_gene: TRBJ2-7; CDR3nt: TGCGCCAGCAGGTTTCAGACAGGGTCGAGCGAGCAGTACTTC; CDR3aa: CASRFQTGSSEQYF
d_gene: -; v_gene: TRBV7-9; abundance: -; j_gene: TRBJ2-7; CDR3nt: TGTGCCAGCAGCTCCGGACAGCGGACCTACGAGCAGTACTTC; CDR3aa: CASSSGQRTYEQYF
d_gene: TRBD1; v_gene: TRBV10-3; abundance: -; j_gene: TRBJ1-2; CDR3nt: TGTGCCATCACCCCGGGACAGACCTATGGCTACACCTTC; CDR3aa: CAITPGQTYGYTF
d_gene: TRBD1; v_gene: TRBV30; abundance: -; j_gene: TRBJ2-7; CDR3nt: TGTGCCTGGAGCGGGTTGGGACAGGGTCGTTCCTACGAGCAGTACTTC; CDR3aa: CAWSGLGQGRSYEQYF
d_gene: TRBD2; v_gene: TRBV19; abundance: -; j_gene: TRBJ2-7; CDR3nt: TGTGCCAGTAGGGAAGCGGGGGGTATCTCCTACGAGCAGTACTTC; CDR3aa: CASREAGGISYEQYF
d_gene: TRBD1; v_gene: TRBV2; abundance: -; j_gene: TRBJ2-7; CDR3nt: TGTGCCAGCAGGAGAGTGGACAGGGGAGTCTACGAGCAGTACTTC; CDR3aa: CASRRVDRGVYEQYF
d_gene: TRBD2; v_gene: TRBV5-4; abundance: -; j_gene: TRBJ2-1; CDR3nt: TGTGCCAGCAGCTTGGGCAGCGGGAGGCCCTATGAGCAGTTCTTC; CDR3aa: CASSLGSGRPYEQFF
d_gene: -; v_gene: TRBV27; abundance: -; j_gene: TRBJ2-1; CDR3nt: TGTGCCACCCGGAGGGCCCTCTTATACAATGAGCAGTTCTTC; CDR3aa: CATRRALLYNEQFF
d_gene: -; v_gene: TRBV6-5; abundance: -; j_gene: TRBJ1-6; CDR3nt: TGTGCCAGCAGTTACCCGAGACAGGCCAATAATTCACCCCTCCACTTT; CDR3aa: CASSYPRQANNSPLHF
d_gene: -; v_gene: TRBV2; abundance: -; j_gene: TRBJ1-2; CDR3nt: TGTGCCAGCAGTAAAGAGATTAACTATGGCTACACCTTC; CDR3aa: CASSKEINYGYTF